The 2 T cell receptor beta chains below all came from one sample that was sequenced in a study of PD-L1 blockade in urothelial cancer. As for time point: peripheral blood 6 weeks after treatment start. Data came from immunoSEQ multiplex PCR; TCRdb stores just in-frame clones and leaves some out. The sample contains nearly 50,000 clones, 70% to 90% of which appear only once. Material: PBMCs, obtained around atezolizumab (anti-PD-L1) treatment. The source is a man between 50 and 59 years old with urothelial cancer.

The chain joins TRBV9 to TRBJ2-3; D is possibly TRBD2 (7 bases). Germline CDR1 and CDR2: SGDLS and YYNGEE. This CDR3 contains 15 residues. V was pared by 7 bases and J by 2 bases, with 17 bases between. CDR3 sequence: CASGRGAGDTDTQYF. The CDR3 DNA is TGTGCCAGCGGGAGGGGGGCCGGGGACACAGATACGCAGTATTTT.

The chain recombines TRBV27 with TRBJ2-3, with D perhaps TRBD2 (5 bases). CDR3 length: 14 residues. The germline V and J ends were trimmed by 4 bases and 2 bases, with 10 bases remaining between them. From germline, CDR1 is MNHEY and CDR2 SMNVEV (reference sequence). CDR3 DNA sequence: TGTGCCAGCAGTTCTACGGGGTACACAGATACGCAGTATTTT. Protein product: CASSSTGYTDTQYF.